This T cell receptor beta chain derives from a study of PD-L1 blockade in urothelial cancer. Across the whole study: About 90% of the 29 patients comprised males who had bladder-origin urothelial cancer. Researchers looked at the blood 3 weeks (second dose) and 6 weeks after treatment began.

As to time point: peripheral blood 6 weeks after treatment start. Patients in the study were battling locally advanced or metastatic urothelial carcinoma. The assay was immunoSEQ multiplex PCR, and TCRdb's table has in-frame clones only and misses some. The sample contains fewer than 85,000 clones, roughly 90% of which appear only once. Sequences were derived from PBMCs, sampled around atezolizumab (anti-PD-L1) treatment. The TCR comes from a man in his 60s with urothelial cancer.

The CDR3 region has the DNA TGTGCCAGCAGCTTGGACGGGTACCAAGAGACCCAGTACTTC. Encoded protein: CASSLDGYQETQYF. The V gene is TRBV5-4, the J gene TRBJ2-5; D is undetermined. Looked up from germline, CDR1 is SGHNT and CDR2 is YYREEE (reference sequence). CDR3 length: 14 residues. V was cut by 0 bases and J by 0 bases, with 6 bases left in between.